This T cell receptor (beta chain) is drawn from a study of PD-L1 blockade in urothelial cancer. The overall study: Atezolizumab at 1,200 mg intravenously every 3 weeks was started by patients in 2014. Analyzed time points were 3 weeks (second dose) and 6 weeks after therapy began.

Synthetically made TCR analog templates were put into each PCR as spikes. Produced via immunoSEQ multiplex PCR; TCRdb's table is partial and in-frame only. Of fewer than 60,000 clones in the sample, over 65% were seen once. From germline, CDR1 is SGHRS and CDR2 YFSETQ. The CDR3 runs 15 residues. The V segment lost 4 bases and the J segment 2 bases; nucleotides outside the gene matches: 5. Described time point: pretreatment peripheral blood. For each patient, 1 to 8 samples were obtained, pretreatment and on-treatment. The origin of this receptor is a man aged 50 to 60 with urothelial cancer. The sequences come from PBMCs, collected around atezolizumab (anti-PD-L1) treatment. The genes are TRBV5-1 and TRBJ1-2; 10 bases match TRBD1. The CDR3 DNA sequence: TGCGCCAGCAGCGTGACAGGGGGCGCAAACTATGGCTACACCTTC. Its translation: CASSVTGGANYGYTF.